This T cell receptor (beta chain) appears in the sequencing data of a study of patients and donors after allogeneic stem cell transplantation. Using its own MiXCR run on the RT-PCR reads, TCRdb lists one record per CDR3 protein. Here the sample spans about 88,000 distinct CDR3 sequences, roughly 50% being singletons. Germline CDR1 and CDR2: LNHNV and YYDKDF (reference sequence). The CDR3 is 15 amino acids. The ends lost 5 bases at V and 8 bases at J; junction bases unmatched: 14. The source of this sequence is a human donor who was either an allogeneic HSCT recipient or a stem cell or donor lymphocyte infusion donor (not recorded which). It is not recorded whose cells these are; they may come from a transplant donor. The sample comprised blood, either unsorted or a sorted T cell fraction (not recorded which). The chain uses TRBV15 and TRBJ1-2; TRBD1 agrees at 7 bases. The CDR3 nucleotides read TGTGCCACCAGCCTGGGAGGTACAGGGGCCCGAGGCTACACCTTC. This sequence encodes CATSLGGTGARGYTF.